These 19 T cell receptor beta chains were sequenced from one sample in a study of T cell clones after liver transplantation. Sequencing was performed with immunoSEQ multiplex PCR; in TCRdb, only in-frame clones are kept and a portion is missing. Here the sample spans around 71,000 clones, about 80% being singletons. The sequences come from CD4+ T cells from blood, collected 12 months after liver transplant. All receptors come from a human patient who received a liver transplant. Some T cells may have originated in the graft donor.

In nucleotides, the CDR3 is TGTGCCAGCACCACTGATAACTATGGCTACACCTTC. Its translation is CASTTDNYGYTF. This chain connects TRBV6-1 to TRBJ1-2; the D is unclear. Germline values: CDR1 MNHNS, CDR2 SASEGT. The ends were cut back, 7 bases at V and 1 base at J, with 7 bases in the middle. The CDR3 runs 12 residues.

CDR3 residues: CASSFGFGRNTIYF. CDR3 bases: TGTGCCAGCAGCTTTGGTTTTGGGCGAAACACCATATATTTT. The rearrangement joins TRBV11-2 to TRBJ1-3; D ambiguous. This CDR3 comprises 14 residues. Trimming left V 3 bases short and J 5 bases short, with 11 bases between. The V gene's germline CDR1 is SGHAT and CDR2 FQNNGV.

The V call is TRBV29-1, the J call TRBJ2-7; D unclear. The CDR3 loop spans 11 amino acids. CDR1 is SQVTM, CDR2 ANQGSEA, per germline. The CDR3 reads CTRIIPHEQYF. DNA of the CDR3: TGCACCAGAATCATCCCCCACGAGCAGTACTTC.

This clone appeared a single time. The chain couples TRBV19 to TRBJ1-5; TRBD1 might be the D (5 bases). This CDR3 contains 15 residues. Trimming took off 4 bases at V and 4 bases at J, with 14 bases between the two ends. Germline V gene data show CDR1 as LNHDA and CDR2 as SQIVND (reference sequence). Written as DNA, the CDR3 is TGTGCCAGTAGTAGGGCAGGGAGGTCGAATCAGCCCCAGCATTTT. Its translation: CASSRAGRSNQPQHF.

This chain joins TRBV4-1 and TRBJ1-1; D possibly corresponds to TRBD1 (5 bases). CDR3 length: 17 residues. Trimming removed 1 base from V and 4 bases from J, with 19 bases in between. The germline V gene has CDR1 MGHRA and CDR2 YSYEKL. The CDR3 loop reads CASSQVDTPRLLTEAFF. The CDR3 bases are TGCGCCAGCAGCCAAGTGGACACACCAAGACTACTCACTGAAGCTTTCTTT.

CDR3 region: CASSQDFRGEKYF. CDR3 DNA: TGTGCCAGCAGCCAAGATTTTAGGGGGGAAAAGTACTTC. V usage is TRBV14 and J usage is TRBJ2-7; either TRBD1 or TRBD2 may supply D (6 bases each). Per the germline V gene, CDR1 is SGHDN and CDR2 is FVKESK. CDR3 size: 13 residues. Trimming stripped 0 bases from V and 11 bases from J, with 14 bases between.

The chain uses TRBV30 and TRBJ2-4; D remains ambiguous. Per the germline V gene, CDR1 is GTSNPN and CDR2 is SVGIG (reference sequence). The CDR3 is 13 residues long. With 2 bases removed from V and 5 bases from J, the gap between germline ends came to 10 bases. CDR3 amino acids: CAWSRLPQNIQYF. The CDR3 coding sequence is TGTGCCTGGAGTAGATTACCCCAAAACATTCAGTACTTC.

The CDR3 DNA reads TGTGCCAGCAGCTGGGCCCTTACCGACTATGGCTACACCTTC. Translation: CASSWALTDYGYTF. The rearrangement uses TRBV9 and TRBJ1-2; D unclear. The V end lost 4 bases, the J end lost 3 bases, and 13 bases lay between the germline ends. The CDR3 is made up of 14 amino acids. Germline CDR1 is SGDLS and CDR2 is YYNGEE.

The genes are TRBV28 and TRBJ2-5; TRBD2 is a possible D gene (6 bases). The CDR3 is made up of 15 amino acids. CDR1 and CDR2 from the germline V gene are MDHEN and SYDVKM. V was trimmed by 3 bases and J by 5 bases, leaving 16 bases between them. The CDR3 loop is CASSFGGSRKETQYF. As DNA, the CDR3 is TGTGCCAGCAGTTTCGGGGGTTCACGGAAGGAGACCCAGTACTTC.

V gene TRBV7-9 combines with J gene TRBJ2-7; D possibly uses TRBD1 or TRBD2 (5 bases each). The CDR3 is 14 amino acids. With 3 bases removed from V and 6 bases from J, the gap between germline ends came to 15 bases. Germline values: CDR1 SEHNR, CDR2 FQNEAQ (reference sequence). The CDR3 nucleotides read TGTGCCAGCAGCTTTGCTTGGGGGTCGGGCGAGCAGTACTTC. Translated: CASSFAWGSGEQYF.

This clone came up a few times. The V gene is TRBV27, the J gene TRBJ2-1, with D maybe TRBD2 (5 bases). The CDR3 length is 16 residues. Germline V gene lookup returns CDR1 MNHEY and CDR2 SMNVEV (reference sequence). V was pared by 0 bases and J by 3 bases, with 12 bases between. CDR3 nucleotides: TGTGCCAGCAGTTTATCGATGGGAGCGAGCTACAATGAGCAGTTCTTC. It is translated as CASSLSMGASYNEQFF.

This clone was counted a few times. The chain recombines TRBV10-3 with TRBJ1-2; TRBD1 matches at 7 bases. Germline assignment: CDR1 ENHRY and CDR2 SYGVKD. J was trimmed by 2 bases and V by 11 bases; bases with no gene match: 8. This CDR3 spans 13 amino acids. The CDR3 here is CAVQSTGNYGYTF. CDR3 bases: TGTGCCGTCCAGTCGACAGGGAACTATGGCTACACCTTC.

This clone was detected only once. The chain combines TRBV6-6 with TRBJ1-4; unclear D gene. The V end was cut by 6 bases, the J end by 5 bases, with 10 bases between. Germline CDR1 is MNHNY and CDR2 is SVGAGI (reference sequence). There are 13 residues in the CDR3. The CDR3 DNA reads TGTGCCAGCAGACCCACATCGAATGAAAAACTGTTTTTT. Translated: CASRPTSNEKLFF.

CDR3 bases: TGTGCCAGCAGTCCTTTAAGCGGGAGGAGTTACAATGAGCAGTTCTTC. This codes for CASSPLSGRSYNEQFF. The V and J genes are TRBV25-1 and TRBJ2-1; 9 nucleotides match TRBD2. Germline CDR1 reads MGHDK; CDR2 reads SYGVNS. There are 16 residues in the CDR3. The ends lost 5 bases at V and 4 bases at J; junction bases unmatched: 9.

The chain uses TRBV9 and TRBJ2-7; a possible D gene is TRBD2 (6 bases). Germline V gene sequence: CDR1 SGDLS, CDR2 YYNGEE. There are 15 residues in the CDR3. Trimming stripped 3 bases from V and 2 bases from J, with 15 bases between. This CDR3 is CASSASAGKTYEQYF. Written as DNA, the CDR3 is TGTGCCAGCAGCGCTTCAGCGGGTAAGACCTACGAGCAGTACTTC.

V and J are TRBV5-4 and TRBJ2-7; D might be TRBD1 or TRBD2, each matching 5 bases. In germline, CDR1 is SGHNT, CDR2 YYREEE (reference sequence). Trimming took 0 bases from V and 5 from J, leaving 9 bases between them. There are 13 residues in the CDR3. CDR3 bases: TGTGCCAGCAGCTTGGTTTGGGACGACGAGCAGTACTTC. Its translation is CASSLVWDDEQYF.

The rearrangement uses TRBV28 and TRBJ2-1, with a possible D match to TRBD2 (6 bases). Germline assignment: CDR1 MDHEN and CDR2 SYDVKM. The CDR3 totals 17 residues. Trimming left V 4 bases short and J 1 base short, with 17 bases between. The CDR3 DNA is TGTGCCAGCAGTTCCCTAGCGAGCTCGGGGTCCTACAATGAGCAGTTCTTC. It translates to CASSSLASSGSYNEQFF.

The V gene is TRBV19, the J gene TRBJ1-5, with D unresolved. Trimming left V 0 bases short and J 3 bases short, with 9 bases between. The germline V gene has CDR1 LNHDA and CDR2 SQIVND (reference sequence). This CDR3 has 15 residues. CDR3 coding DNA: TGTGCCAGTAGTATAGACAGACCAAACAATCAGCCCCAGCATTTT. Translation gives CASSIDRPNNQPQHF.

This clone was counted a single time. Additional DNA sequences in this sample encode the identical CDR3. The chain employs TRBV6-1 and TRBJ2-3; TRBD1 aligns across 7 bases. V lost 3 bases, J lost 3 bases, and 9 bases stayed unmatched. This CDR3 contains 16 residues. Looked up from germline, CDR1 is MNHNS and CDR2 is SASEGT. The DNA of the CDR3 is TGTGCCAGCAGTGAGAGGGCAGGGGGTTCGACAGATACGCAGTATTTT. Its protein product is CASSERAGGSTDTQYF.